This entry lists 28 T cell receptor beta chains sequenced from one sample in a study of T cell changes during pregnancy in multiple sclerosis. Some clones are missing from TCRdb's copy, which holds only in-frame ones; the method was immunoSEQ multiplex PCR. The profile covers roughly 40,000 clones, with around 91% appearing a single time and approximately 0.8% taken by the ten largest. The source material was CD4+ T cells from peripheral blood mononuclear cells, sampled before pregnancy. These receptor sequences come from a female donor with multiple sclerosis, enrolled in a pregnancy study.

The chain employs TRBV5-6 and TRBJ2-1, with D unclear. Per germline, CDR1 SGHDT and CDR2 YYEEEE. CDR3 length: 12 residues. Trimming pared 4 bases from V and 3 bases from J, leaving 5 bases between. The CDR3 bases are TGTGCCAGCAGCCCGCGCTACAATGAGCAGTTCTTC. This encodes CASSPRYNEQFF.

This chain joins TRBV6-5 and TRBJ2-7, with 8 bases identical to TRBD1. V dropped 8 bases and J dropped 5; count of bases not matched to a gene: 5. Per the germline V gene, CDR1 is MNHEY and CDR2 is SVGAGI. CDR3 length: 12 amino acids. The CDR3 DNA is TGTGCCAGCCGGCGGACAGGGCACGAGCAGTACTTC. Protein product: CASRRTGHEQYF.

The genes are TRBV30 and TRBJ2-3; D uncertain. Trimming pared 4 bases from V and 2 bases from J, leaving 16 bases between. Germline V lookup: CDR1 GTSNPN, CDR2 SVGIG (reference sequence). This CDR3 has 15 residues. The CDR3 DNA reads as TGTGCCTGGAACCTGAATTTGGTACACACAGATACGCAGTATTTT. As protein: CAWNLNLVHTDTQYF.

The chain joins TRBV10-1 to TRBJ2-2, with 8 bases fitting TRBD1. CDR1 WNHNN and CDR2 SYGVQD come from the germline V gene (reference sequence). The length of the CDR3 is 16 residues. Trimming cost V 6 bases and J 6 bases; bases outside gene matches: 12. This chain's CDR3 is CASRTTGVPTAGELFF. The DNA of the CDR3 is TGCGCCAGCAGGACGACAGGGGTGCCTACCGCCGGGGAGCTGTTTTTT.

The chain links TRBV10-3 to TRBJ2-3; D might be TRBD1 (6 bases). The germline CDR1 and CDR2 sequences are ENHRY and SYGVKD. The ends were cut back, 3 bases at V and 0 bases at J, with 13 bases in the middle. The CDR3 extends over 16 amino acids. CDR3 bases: TGTGCCATCAGTGAATCGGACAGCCCTAGCACAGATACGCAGTATTTT. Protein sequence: CAISESDSPSTDTQYF.

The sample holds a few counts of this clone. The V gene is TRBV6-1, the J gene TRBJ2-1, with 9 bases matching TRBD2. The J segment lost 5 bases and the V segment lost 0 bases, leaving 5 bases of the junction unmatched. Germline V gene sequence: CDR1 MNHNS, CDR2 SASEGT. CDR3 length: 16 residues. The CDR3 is CASSEARLAANNEQFF. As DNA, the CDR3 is TGTGCCAGCAGTGAAGCGCGACTAGCGGCAAACAATGAGCAGTTCTTC.

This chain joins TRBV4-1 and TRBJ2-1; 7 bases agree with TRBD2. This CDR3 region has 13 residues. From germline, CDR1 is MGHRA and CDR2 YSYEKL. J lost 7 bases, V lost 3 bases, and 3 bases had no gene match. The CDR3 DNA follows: TGCGCCAGCAGCCAGGGGGGGAAGAATGAGCAGTTCTTC. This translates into CASSQGGKNEQFF.

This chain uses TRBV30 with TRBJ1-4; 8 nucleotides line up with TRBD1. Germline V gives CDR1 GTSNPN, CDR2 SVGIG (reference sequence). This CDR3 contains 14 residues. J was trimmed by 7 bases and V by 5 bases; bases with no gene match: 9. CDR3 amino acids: CAWGPRQGSEKLFF. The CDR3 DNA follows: TGTGCCTGGGGCCCTCGACAGGGGAGTGAAAAACTGTTTTTT.

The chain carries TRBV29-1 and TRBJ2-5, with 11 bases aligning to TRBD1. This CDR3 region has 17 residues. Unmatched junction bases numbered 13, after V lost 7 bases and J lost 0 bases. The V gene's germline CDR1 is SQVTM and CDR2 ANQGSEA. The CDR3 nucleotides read TGCAGCGCCCTAACCGGGACAGGGGGAACATACCAAGAGACCCAGTACTTC. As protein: CSALTGTGGTYQETQYF.

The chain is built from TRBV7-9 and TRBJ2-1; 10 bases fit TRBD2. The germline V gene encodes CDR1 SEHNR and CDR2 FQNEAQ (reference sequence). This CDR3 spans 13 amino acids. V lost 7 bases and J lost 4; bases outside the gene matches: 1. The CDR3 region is CASTSGSYNEQFF. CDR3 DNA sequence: TGTGCCAGCACTAGCGGGAGTTACAATGAGCAGTTCTTC.

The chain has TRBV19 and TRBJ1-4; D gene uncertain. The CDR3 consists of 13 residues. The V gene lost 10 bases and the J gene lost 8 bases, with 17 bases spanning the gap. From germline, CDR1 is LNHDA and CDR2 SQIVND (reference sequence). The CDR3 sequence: CATSSVVREKLFF. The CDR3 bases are TGTGCCACTTCCTCGGTGGTTCGGGAAAAACTGTTTTTT.

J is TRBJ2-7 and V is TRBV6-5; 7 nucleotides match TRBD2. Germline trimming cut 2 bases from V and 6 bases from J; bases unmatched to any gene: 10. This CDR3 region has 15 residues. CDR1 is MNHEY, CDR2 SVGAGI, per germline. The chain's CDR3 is CASSYVGGGPVEQYF. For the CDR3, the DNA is TGTGCCAGCAGTTACGTTGGGGGAGGGCCGGTCGAGCAGTACTTC.

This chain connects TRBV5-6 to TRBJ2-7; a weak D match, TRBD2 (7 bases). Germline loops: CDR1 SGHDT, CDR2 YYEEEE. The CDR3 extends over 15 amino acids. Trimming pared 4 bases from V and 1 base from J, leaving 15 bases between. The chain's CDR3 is CASSQIGGVSYEQYF. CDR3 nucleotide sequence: TGTGCCAGCAGCCAAATAGGGGGGGTGTCCTACGAGCAGTACTTC.

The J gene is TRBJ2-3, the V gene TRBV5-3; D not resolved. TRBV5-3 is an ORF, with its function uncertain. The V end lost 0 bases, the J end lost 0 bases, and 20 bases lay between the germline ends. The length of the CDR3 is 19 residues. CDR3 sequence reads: CARSLASAVCNRSTDTQYF. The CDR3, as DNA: TGTGCCAGAAGCTTGGCCAGTGCGGTCTGCAACCGAAGCACAGATACGCAGTATTTT.

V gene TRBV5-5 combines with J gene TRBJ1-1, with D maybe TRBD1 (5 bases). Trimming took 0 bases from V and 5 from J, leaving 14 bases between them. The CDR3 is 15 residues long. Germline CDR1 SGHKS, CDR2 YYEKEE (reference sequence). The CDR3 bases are TGTGCCAGCAGCTTGGGACAGCTCGGGGGGACTGAAGCTTTCTTT. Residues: CASSLGQLGGTEAFF.

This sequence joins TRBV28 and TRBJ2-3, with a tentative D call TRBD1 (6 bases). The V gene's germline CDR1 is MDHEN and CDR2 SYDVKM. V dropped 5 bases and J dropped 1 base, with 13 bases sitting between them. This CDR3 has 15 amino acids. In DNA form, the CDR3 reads TGTGCCAGCAGTACATTACAGGGCCGCACAGATACGCAGTATTTT. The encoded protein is CASSTLQGRTDTQYF.

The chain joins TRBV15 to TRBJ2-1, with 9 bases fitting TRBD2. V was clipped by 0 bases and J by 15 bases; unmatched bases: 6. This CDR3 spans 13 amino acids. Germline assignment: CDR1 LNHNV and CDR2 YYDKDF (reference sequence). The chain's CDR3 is CATSRDKLAGRFF. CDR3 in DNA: TGTGCCACCAGCAGAGATAAGCTAGCGGGGCGGTTCTTC.

CDR3 DNA: TGTGCCAGCAGCCATAGGGGTAGTCCAGATACGCAGTATTTT. It yields the protein CASSHRGSPDTQYF. This chain links TRBV14 with TRBJ2-3, with D possibly being TRBD1 (5 bases). Trimming took off 3 bases at V and 4 bases at J, with 11 bases between the two ends. Germline CDR1 reads SGHDN; CDR2 reads FVKESK. The CDR3 extends over 14 amino acids.

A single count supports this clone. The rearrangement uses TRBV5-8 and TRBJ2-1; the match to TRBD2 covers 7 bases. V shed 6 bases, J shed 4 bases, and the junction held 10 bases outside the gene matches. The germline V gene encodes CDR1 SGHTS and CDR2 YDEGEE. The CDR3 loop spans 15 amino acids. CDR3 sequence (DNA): TGTGCCAGCATAATTAGGGCTAGCGGATACAATGAGCAGTTCTTC. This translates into CASIIRASGYNEQFF. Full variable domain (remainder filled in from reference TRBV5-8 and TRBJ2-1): EAGVTQSPTHLIKTRGQQATLRCSPISGHTSVYWYQQALGLGLQFLLWYDEGEERNRGNFPPRFSGRQFPNYSSELNVNALELEDSALYLCASIIRASGYNEQFFGPGTRLTVL.

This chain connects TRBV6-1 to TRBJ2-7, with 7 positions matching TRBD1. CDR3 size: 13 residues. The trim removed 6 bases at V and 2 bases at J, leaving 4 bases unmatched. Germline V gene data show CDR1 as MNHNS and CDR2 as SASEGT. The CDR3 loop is CASRLQGTYEQYF. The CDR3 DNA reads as TGTGCCAGCAGGTTACAGGGGACCTACGAGCAGTACTTC.

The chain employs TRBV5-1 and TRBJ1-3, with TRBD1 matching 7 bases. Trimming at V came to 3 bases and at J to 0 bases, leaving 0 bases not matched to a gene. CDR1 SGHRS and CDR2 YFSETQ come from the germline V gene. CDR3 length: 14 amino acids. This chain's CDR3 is CASSWDSSGNTIYF. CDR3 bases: TGCGCCAGCAGCTGGGACAGCTCTGGAAACACCATATATTTT.

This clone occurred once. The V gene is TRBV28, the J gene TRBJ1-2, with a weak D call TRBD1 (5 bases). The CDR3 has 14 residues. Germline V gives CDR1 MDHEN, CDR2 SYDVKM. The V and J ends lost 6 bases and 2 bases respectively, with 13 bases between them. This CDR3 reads CASSSLQANYGYTF. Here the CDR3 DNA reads TGTGCCAGCAGCTCCCTACAGGCCAACTATGGCTACACCTTC.

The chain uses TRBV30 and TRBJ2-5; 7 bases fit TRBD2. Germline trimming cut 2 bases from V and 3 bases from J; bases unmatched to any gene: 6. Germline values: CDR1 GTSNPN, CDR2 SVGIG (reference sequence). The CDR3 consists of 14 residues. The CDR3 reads CAWSPSGEKETQYF. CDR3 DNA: TGTGCCTGGAGTCCCAGCGGGGAAAAAGAGACCCAGTACTTC.

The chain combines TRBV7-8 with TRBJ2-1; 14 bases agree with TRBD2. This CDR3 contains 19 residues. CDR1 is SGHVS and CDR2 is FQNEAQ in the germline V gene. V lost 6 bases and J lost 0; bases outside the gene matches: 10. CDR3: CASREGTSGSQGSYNEQFF. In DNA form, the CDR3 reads TGTGCCAGCAGAGAGGGGACTAGCGGGAGTCAAGGCTCCTACAATGAGCAGTTCTTC. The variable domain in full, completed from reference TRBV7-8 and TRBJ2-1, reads GAGVSQSPRYKVAKRGQDVALRCDPISGHVSLFWYQQALGQGPEFLTYFQNEAQLDKSGLPSDRFFAERPEGSVSTLKIQRTQQEDSAVYLCASREGTSGSQGSYNEQFFGPGTRLTVL.

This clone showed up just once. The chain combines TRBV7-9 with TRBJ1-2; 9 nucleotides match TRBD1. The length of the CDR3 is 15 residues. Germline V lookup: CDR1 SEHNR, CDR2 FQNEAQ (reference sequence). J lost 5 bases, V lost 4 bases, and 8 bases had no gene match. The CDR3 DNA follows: TGTGCCAGCAGCTCTGGACAGGGGAGTCGGTATGGCTACACCTTC. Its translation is CASSSGQGSRYGYTF.

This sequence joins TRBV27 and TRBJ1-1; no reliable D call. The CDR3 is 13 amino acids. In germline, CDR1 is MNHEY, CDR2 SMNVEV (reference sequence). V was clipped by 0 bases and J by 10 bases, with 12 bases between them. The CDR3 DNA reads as TGTGCCAGCAGTTTATCCGCTGGGCCTGGAGCTTTCTTT. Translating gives CASSLSAGPGAFF.

Here the CDR3 DNA reads TGTGCCAGCAGCTTGGGCGCGTCAGGCTACACCTTC. Its translation: CASSLGASGYTF. The chain uses TRBV5-6 and TRBJ1-2; no clear D gene. V dropped 0 bases and J dropped 8 bases, with 8 bases sitting between them. Looked up from germline, CDR1 is SGHDT and CDR2 is YYEEEE. This CDR3 region has 12 residues.

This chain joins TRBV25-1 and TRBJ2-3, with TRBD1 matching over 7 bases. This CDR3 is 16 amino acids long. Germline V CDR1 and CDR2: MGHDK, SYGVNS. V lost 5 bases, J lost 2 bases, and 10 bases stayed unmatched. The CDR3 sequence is CASSLGDSLITDTQYF. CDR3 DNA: TGTGCCAGCAGTCTGGGGGACAGCCTAATCACAGATACGCAGTATTTT.